This T cell receptor (beta chain) was documented in a study of T-cell memory formation after mild COVID-19. Regarding the study as a whole: Cross-reactive memory seemingly joined, as some responding clones were found in pre-infection memory. The second-wave clones peaking on day 37 were not confirmed as SARS-CoV-2-specific.

Using constant-segment primers, 5'RACE produced TCR alpha and TCR beta cDNA libraries carrying sample barcodes and UMIs. One entry per CDR3 protein, called by TCRdb with MiXCR from the 5' RACE reads. In the table there are fewer than 200,000 distinct CDR3 sequences, about a fifth of which are singletons. This clonotype was recorded a few times. Its antigen is not identified. The receptor's source is an adult woman who had mild COVID-19 (a few samples of this study predate the infection). Cell type and time point are not known. Sequencing was carried out using PBMCs or a T cell subset sorted from them (not recorded which).

CDR3 sequence: CASIVTGSYEQYF. As DNA, the CDR3 is TGTGCCAGCATCGTGACCGGCTCCTACGAGCAGTACTTC. V usage is TRBV7-9 and J usage is TRBJ2-7; unclear D gene. The CDR3 contains 13 residues. Germline V gives CDR1 SEHNR, CDR2 FQNEAQ (reference sequence). Trimming took 7 bases from V and 0 from J, leaving 10 bases between them.